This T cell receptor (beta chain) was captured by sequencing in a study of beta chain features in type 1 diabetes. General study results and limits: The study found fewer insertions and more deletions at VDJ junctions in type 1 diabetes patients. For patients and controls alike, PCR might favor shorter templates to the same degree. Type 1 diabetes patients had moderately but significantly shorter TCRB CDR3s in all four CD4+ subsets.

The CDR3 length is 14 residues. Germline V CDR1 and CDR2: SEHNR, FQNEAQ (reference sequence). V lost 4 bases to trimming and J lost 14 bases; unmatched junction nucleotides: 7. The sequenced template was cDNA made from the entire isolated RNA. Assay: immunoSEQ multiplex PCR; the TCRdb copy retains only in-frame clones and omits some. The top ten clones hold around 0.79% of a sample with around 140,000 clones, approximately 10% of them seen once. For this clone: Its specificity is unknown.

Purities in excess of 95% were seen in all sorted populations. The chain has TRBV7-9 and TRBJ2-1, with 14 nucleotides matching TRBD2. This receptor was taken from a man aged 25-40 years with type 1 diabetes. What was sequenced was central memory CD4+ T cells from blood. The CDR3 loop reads CASSSTSGGASKFF. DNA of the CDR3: TGTGCCAGCAGCTCGACTAGCGGGGGGGCCTCCAAGTTCTTC.